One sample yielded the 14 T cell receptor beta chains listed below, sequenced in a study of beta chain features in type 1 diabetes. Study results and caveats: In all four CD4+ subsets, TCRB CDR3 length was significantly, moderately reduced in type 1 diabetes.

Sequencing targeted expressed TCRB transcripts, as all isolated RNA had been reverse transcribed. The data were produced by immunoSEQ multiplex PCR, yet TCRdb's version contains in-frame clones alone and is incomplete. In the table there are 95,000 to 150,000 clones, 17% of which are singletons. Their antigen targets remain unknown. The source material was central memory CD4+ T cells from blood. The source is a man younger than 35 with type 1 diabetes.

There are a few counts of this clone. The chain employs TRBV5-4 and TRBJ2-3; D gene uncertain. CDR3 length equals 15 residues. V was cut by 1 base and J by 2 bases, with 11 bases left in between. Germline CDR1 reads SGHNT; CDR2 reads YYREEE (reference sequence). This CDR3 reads CASSLIGPNTDTQYF. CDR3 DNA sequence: TGTGCCAGCAGCTTGATCGGACCAAACACAGATACGCAGTATTTT.

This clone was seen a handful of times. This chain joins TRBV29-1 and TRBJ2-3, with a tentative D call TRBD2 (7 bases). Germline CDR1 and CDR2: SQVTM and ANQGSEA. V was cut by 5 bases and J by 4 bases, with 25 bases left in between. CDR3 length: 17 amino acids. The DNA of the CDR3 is TGCAGCGTTACGGTAGGACCCAGGGGAGGGAGTGCAGATACGCAGTATTTT. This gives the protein CSVTVGPRGGSADTQYF.

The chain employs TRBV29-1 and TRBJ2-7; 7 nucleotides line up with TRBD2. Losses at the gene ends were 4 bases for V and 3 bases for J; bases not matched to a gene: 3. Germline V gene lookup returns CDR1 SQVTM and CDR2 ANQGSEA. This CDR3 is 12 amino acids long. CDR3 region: CSVGRGDYEQYF. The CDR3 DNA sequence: TGCAGCGTTGGTCGGGGGGACTACGAGCAGTACTTC.

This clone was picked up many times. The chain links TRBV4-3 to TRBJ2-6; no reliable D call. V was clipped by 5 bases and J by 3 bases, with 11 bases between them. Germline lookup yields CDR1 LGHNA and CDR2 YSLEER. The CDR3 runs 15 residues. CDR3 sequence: CASSADGFGANVLTF. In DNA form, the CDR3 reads TGCGCCAGCAGCGCCGACGGATTTGGGGCCAACGTCCTGACTTTC.

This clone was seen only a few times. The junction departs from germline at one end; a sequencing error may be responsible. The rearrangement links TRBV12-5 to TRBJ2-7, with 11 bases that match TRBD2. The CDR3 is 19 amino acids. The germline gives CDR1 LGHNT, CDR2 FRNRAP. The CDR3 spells CSSGFMLTLTSGNPYEQYF. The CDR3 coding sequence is TGTTCTAGTGGCTTCATGCTAACCCTGACTAGCGGGAACCCCTACGAGCAGTACTTC.

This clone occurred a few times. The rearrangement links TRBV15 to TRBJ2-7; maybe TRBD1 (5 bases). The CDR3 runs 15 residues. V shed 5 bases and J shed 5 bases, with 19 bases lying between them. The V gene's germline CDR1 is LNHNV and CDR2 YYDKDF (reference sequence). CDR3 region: CATSGHFQGKNEQYF. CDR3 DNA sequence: TGTGCCACCAGCGGCCATTTTCAGGGTAAGAACGAGCAGTACTTC.

The CDR3 DNA is TGTGCCTGGAGTAGGGGAATCGATACGCAGTATTTT. Its protein is CAWSRGIDTQYF. The chain employs TRBV30 and TRBJ2-3, with D possibly being TRBD1 (5 bases). The CDR3 runs 12 residues. V lost 2 bases, J lost 6 bases, and 9 bases lay in between. CDR1 is GTSNPN and CDR2 is SVGIG in the germline V gene (reference sequence).

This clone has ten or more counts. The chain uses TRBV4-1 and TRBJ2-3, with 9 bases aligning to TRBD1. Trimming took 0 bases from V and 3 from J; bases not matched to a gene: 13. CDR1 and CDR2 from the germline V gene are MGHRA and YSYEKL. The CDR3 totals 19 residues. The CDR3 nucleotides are TGCGCCAGCAGCCAAGATAGGGCTGTGACAGGGGGTCGTACAGATACGCAGTATTTT. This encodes CASSQDRAVTGGRTDTQYF.

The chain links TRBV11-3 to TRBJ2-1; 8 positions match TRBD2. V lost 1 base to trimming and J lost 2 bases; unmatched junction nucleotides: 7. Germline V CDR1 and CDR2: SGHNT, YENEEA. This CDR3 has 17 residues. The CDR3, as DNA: TGTGCCAGCAGCTTAGGCTTGACTAGCGAGGCCTACAATGAGCAGTTCTTC. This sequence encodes CASSLGLTSEAYNEQFF.

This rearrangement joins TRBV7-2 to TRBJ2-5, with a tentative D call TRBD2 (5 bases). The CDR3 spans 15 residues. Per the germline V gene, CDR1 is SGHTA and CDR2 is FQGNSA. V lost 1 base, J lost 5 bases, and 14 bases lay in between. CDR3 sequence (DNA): TGTGCCAGCAGCTTAGGGACTGCATTTAGGGAGACCCAGTACTTC. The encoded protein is CASSLGTAFRETQYF.

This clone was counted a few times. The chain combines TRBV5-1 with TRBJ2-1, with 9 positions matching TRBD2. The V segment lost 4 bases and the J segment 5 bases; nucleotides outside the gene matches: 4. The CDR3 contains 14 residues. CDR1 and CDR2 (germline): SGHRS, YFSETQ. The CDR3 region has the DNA TGCGCCAGCAGCATGGGACTAGCTAACAATGAGCAGTTCTTC. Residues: CASSMGLANNEQFF.

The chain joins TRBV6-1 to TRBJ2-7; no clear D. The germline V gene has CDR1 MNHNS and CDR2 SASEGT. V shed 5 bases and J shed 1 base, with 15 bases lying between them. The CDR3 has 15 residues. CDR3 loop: CASSPYGRSSYEQYF. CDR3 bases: TGTGCCAGCAGTCCTTACGGACGTTCATCCTACGAGCAGTACTTC.

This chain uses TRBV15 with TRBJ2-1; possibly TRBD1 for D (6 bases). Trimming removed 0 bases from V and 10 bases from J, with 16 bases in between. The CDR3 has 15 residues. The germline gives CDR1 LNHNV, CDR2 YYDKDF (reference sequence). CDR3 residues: CATSRDGGRGNEQFF. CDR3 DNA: TGTGCCACCAGCAGAGATGGAGGCAGGGGCAACGAGCAGTTCTTC. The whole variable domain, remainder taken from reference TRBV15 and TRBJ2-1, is DAMVIQNPRYQVTQFGKPVTLSCSQTLNHNVMYWYQQKSSQAPKLLFHYYDKDFNNEADTPDNFQSRRPNTSFCFLDIRSPGLGDTAMYLCATSRDGGRGNEQFFGPGTRLTVL.

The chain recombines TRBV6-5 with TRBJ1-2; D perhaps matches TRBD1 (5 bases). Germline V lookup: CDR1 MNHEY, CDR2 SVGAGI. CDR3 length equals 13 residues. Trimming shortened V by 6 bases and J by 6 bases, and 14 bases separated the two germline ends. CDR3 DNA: TGTGCCAGCAGGCCTACAGGAAAGGATGGCTACACCTTC. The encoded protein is CASRPTGKDGYTF.